A single sample gave rise to the 18 T cell receptor beta chains below, sequenced in a study of cytomegalovirus exposure and HLA in healthy donors. PCR primers comprised 60 Vbeta and 13 Jbeta primers. Sequencing used immunoSEQ multiplex PCR; TCRdb keeps in-frame clones, though not all of them. The sample has approximately 130,000 clones; about 85% are singletons. Sequencing was done on a sample of PBMCs. All receptors come from a woman aged 30 to 39 in good health and CMV-seropositive.

This chain joins TRBV2 and TRBJ2-5; 10 bases align to TRBD2. Germline CDR1 is SNHLY and CDR2 is FYNNEI. The CDR3 contains 14 residues. V dropped 6 bases and J dropped 1; count of bases not matched to a gene: 2. In DNA form, the CDR3 reads TGTGCCAGCAGCCGGACTAGCGGCCAAGAGACCCAGTACTTC. Translating gives CASSRTSGQETQYF.

V is TRBV6-5 and J is TRBJ1-3; D remains ambiguous. Trimming left V 0 bases short and J 0 bases short, with 9 bases between. The germline gives CDR1 MNHEY, CDR2 SVGAGI. This CDR3 has 16 amino acids. The CDR3 bases are TGTGCCAGCAGTTACTCGCTGCCGGGCTCTGGAAACACCATATATTTT. Its translation is CASSYSLPGSGNTIYF.

This chain connects TRBV7-9 to TRBJ2-5; 8 bases map to TRBD1. Per the germline V gene, CDR1 is SEHNR and CDR2 is FQNEAQ (reference sequence). V was pared by 1 base and J by 4 bases, with 5 bases of the junction left unmatched. The CDR3 loop spans 15 amino acids. This CDR3 is CASSLGQGRLETQYF. The CDR3 DNA reads TGTGCCAGCAGCTTAGGACAGGGGAGATTAGAGACCCAGTACTTC.

The chain uses TRBV5-4 and TRBJ2-6; perhaps TRBD1 as D (5 bases). Deletions cut 6 bases from V and 0 bases from J, with 13 bases between. Per the germline V gene, CDR1 is SGHNT and CDR2 is YYREEE (reference sequence). This CDR3 region has 16 residues. CDR3: CASTLTASSGANVLTF. The CDR3 bases are TGTGCCAGCACCCTGACAGCCAGCTCTGGGGCCAACGTCCTGACTTTC.

This chain uses TRBV6-4 with TRBJ2-3; D gene uncertain. The V gene's germline CDR1 is MRHNA and CDR2 SNTAGT. Trimming cost V 2 bases and J 2 bases, with 8 bases left between them. The CDR3 covers 14 residues. As DNA, the CDR3 is TGTGCCAGCAGTGACACAGCTACCACAGATACGCAGTATTTT. It codes for CASSDTATTDTQYF.

CDR3 DNA: TGTGCCAGCGCTGACTTCTCCGCCCAAAAGCAGTACTTC. It encodes CASADFSAQKQYF. V and J are TRBV28 and TRBJ2-7; no reliable D call. Trimming stripped 8 bases from V and 8 bases from J, with 19 bases between. The CDR3 is 13 amino acids. Germline values: CDR1 MDHEN, CDR2 SYDVKM.

V is TRBV6-6 and J is TRBJ1-2, with D uncertain. Germline V CDR1 and CDR2: MNHNY, SVGAGI (reference sequence). This CDR3 has 14 amino acids. V lost 0 bases to trimming and J lost 4 bases, with 9 bases between them. The CDR3 sequence is CASSYSEGPYGYTF. The CDR3 bases are TGTGCCAGCAGTTACTCGGAGGGCCCCTATGGCTACACCTTC.

The genes are TRBV27 and TRBJ2-3; 10 positions agree with TRBD1. The V segment lost 1 base and the J segment 2 bases; nucleotides outside the gene matches: 3. This CDR3 contains 16 residues. The germline gives CDR1 MNHEY, CDR2 SMNVEV (reference sequence). The CDR3 spells CASSLLGTGVTDTQYF. CDR3 sequence (DNA): TGTGCCAGCAGTTTATTGGGGACAGGGGTCACAGATACGCAGTATTTT.

V and J are TRBV7-2 and TRBJ2-7, with a weak D call TRBD1 (6 bases). Trimming took 2 bases from V and 6 from J, leaving 11 bases between them. Germline V CDR1 and CDR2: SGHTA, FQGNSA. The CDR3 sequence is 13 residues long. The CDR3 is CASSLNRDIEQYF. In DNA form, the CDR3 reads TGTGCCAGCAGCTTAAACAGGGATATCGAGCAGTACTTC.

This clone was detected only a few times. The rearrangement joins TRBV2 to TRBJ2-1; 11 nucleotides agree with TRBD2. The V gene end was trimmed by 8 bases and the J gene end by 3 bases; junction bases not matched to a gene: 18. This CDR3 comprises 19 residues. Germline CDR1 SNHLY, CDR2 FYNNEI. The CDR3 DNA reads TGTGCCAGCTCCCCACTCGGAACAGGACTAGCGGGTTACTACAATGAGCAGTTCTTC. Translation: CASSPLGTGLAGYYNEQFF.

V gene TRBV7-8 combines with J gene TRBJ1-1; D remains unclear. This CDR3 is built from 13 residues. Germline V gene sequence: CDR1 SGHVS, CDR2 FQNEAQ. The ends were cut back, 2 bases at V and 6 bases at J, with 10 bases in the middle. CDR3 nucleotide sequence: TGTGCCAGCAGCTTAAACGGGGTCGCTGAAGCTTTCTTT. Translating it yields CASSLNGVAEAFF. Combining the CDR3 with reference TRBV7-8 and TRBJ1-1 gives the whole variable domain GAGVSQSPRYKVAKRGQDVALRCDPISGHVSLFWYQQALGQGPEFLTYFQNEAQLDKSGLPSDRFFAERPEGSVSTLKIQRTQQEDSAVYLCASSLNGVAEAFFGQGTRLTVV.

The chain recombines TRBV5-1 with TRBJ2-2; perhaps TRBD2 as D (6 bases). Germline CDR1 and CDR2: SGHRS and YFSETQ. V dropped 4 bases and J dropped 6 bases, with 16 bases sitting between them. The CDR3 loop spans 15 amino acids. CDR3 loop: CASSTGTSYAGELFF. The CDR3 DNA is TGCGCCAGCAGCACCGGGACTTCCTACGCCGGGGAGCTGTTTTTT. The variable domain in full, completed from reference TRBV5-1 and TRBJ2-2, reads KAGVTQTPRYLIKTRGQQVTLSCSPISGHRSVSWYQQTPGQGLQFLFEYFSETQRNKGNFPGRFSGRQFSNSRSEMNVSTLELGDSALYLCASSTGTSYAGELFFGEGSRLTVL.

The chain carries TRBV5-1 and TRBJ1-1; perhaps TRBD1 as D (5 bases). Trimming cost V 3 bases and J 0 bases, with 9 bases left between them. Germline CDR1 and CDR2: SGHRS and YFSETQ. This CDR3 region has 14 residues. CDR3: CASSSRVLNTEAFF. DNA for the CDR3: TGCGCCAGCAGCTCCAGGGTTTTGAACACTGAAGCTTTCTTT.

A remark on this clone: An end of the junction does not agree with germline; a read error may underlie this. The chain is built from TRBV5-1 and TRBJ1-1; D may be TRBD1 (6 bases). The CDR3 spans 14 residues. Germline-derived CDR1 and CDR2 are SGHRS and YFSETQ. The CDR3 here is CASTLTGGNTEAFF. CDR3 nucleotides: TGCGCCAGCACCTTGACAGGCGGGAACACTGAAGCTTTCTTT.

A few counts support this clone. The chain uses TRBV5-4 and TRBJ2-5, with a tentative D call TRBD1 (5 bases). This CDR3 comprises 14 residues. V lost 8 bases and J lost 1, with 15 bases in between. Germline V gene sequence: CDR1 SGHNT, CDR2 YYREEE (reference sequence). The CDR3 DNA follows: TGTGCCAGTTCCCTGTCAGGGTTCCAAGAGACCCAGTACTTC. This codes for CASSLSGFQETQYF. The full variable domain, its missing parts supplied by reference TRBV5-4 and TRBJ2-5, is ETGVTQSPTHLIKTRGQQVTLRCSSQSGHNTVSWYQQALGQGPQFIFQYYREEENGRGNFPPRFSGLQFPNYSSELNVNALELDDSALYLCASSLSGFQETQYFGPGTRLLVL.

The V and J genes are TRBV29-1 and TRBJ1-2; D possibly corresponds to TRBD1 (5 bases). The length of the CDR3 is 12 residues. Germline V lookup: CDR1 SQVTM, CDR2 ANQGSEA. V lost 4 bases and J lost 8, with 14 bases in between. CDR3 bases: TGCAGCGTTGGAGGCGGGGCTATAGGCTACACCTTC. This encodes CSVGGGAIGYTF.

CDR3 in DNA: TGTGCCAGCAGCTTAGAGCGGGATTACACTGAAGCTTTCTTT. Protein: CASSLERDYTEAFF. The chain combines TRBV13 with TRBJ1-1; unclear D gene. The germline V gene has CDR1 PRHDT and CDR2 FYEKMQ (reference sequence). This CDR3 comprises 14 residues. Trimming left V 1 base short and J 3 bases short, with 9 bases between. Together with reference TRBV13 and TRBJ1-1, the CDR3 gives the full variable domain: AAGVIQSPRHLIKEKRETATLKCYPIPRHDTVYWYQQGPGQDPQFLISFYEKMQSDKGSIPDRFSAQQFSDYHSELNMSSLELGDSALYFCASSLERDYTEAFFGQGTRLTVV.

Points on this clone: Its ends do not fully match the called genes, so a read error is possible. The genes are TRBV7-9 and TRBJ2-1; TRBD2 matches at 8 bases. Germline lookup yields CDR1 SEHNR and CDR2 FQNEAQ (reference sequence). This CDR3 is built from 16 residues. The CDR3 DNA reads TGTTCCAGCAGCTTTACCGGGAGGGCCCCTTTAAATGAGCAGTTCTTC. Amino acid sequence: CSSSFTGRAPLNEQFF. Full variable domain (remainder filled in from reference TRBV7-9 and TRBJ2-1): DTGVSQNPRHKITKRGQNVTFRCDPISEHNRLYWYRQTLGQGPEFLTYFQNEAQLEKSRLLSDRFSAERPKGSFSTLEIQRTEQGDSAMYLCSSSFTGRAPLNEQFFGPGTRLTVL.